This T cell receptor (beta chain) is drawn from a study of cytomegalovirus exposure and HLA in healthy donors. Study-wide results and caveats: Presence/absence comparisons presumed near-even sequencing depth among donors. TCR beta chain V- and J-gene trimming was linked, in a later analysis, to a missense variant in DCLRE1C.

Deletions cut 7 bases from V and 2 bases from J, with 12 bases between. Germline CDR1 reads SQVTM; CDR2 reads ANQGSEA. This CDR3 contains 13 residues. PCR primers comprised 60 Vbeta and 13 Jbeta primers. Sequenced by immunoSEQ multiplex PCR; TCRdb stores in-frame clones only, minus some. The sample comprises about 150,000 clones, about 75% of which are singletons, and 1.7% rests with the top ten. Of note for this clone: Its antigen is still unknown.

Sequenced input: PBMCs. This chain uses TRBV29-1 with TRBJ2-1; D perhaps matches TRBD1 (6 bases). The receptor was isolated from a woman aged 25 to 39 in good health and CMV-seronegative. CDR3 coding DNA: TGCAGCGCAGGGACAACCACCTACAATGAGCAGTTCTTC. The encoded protein is CSAGTTTYNEQFF.